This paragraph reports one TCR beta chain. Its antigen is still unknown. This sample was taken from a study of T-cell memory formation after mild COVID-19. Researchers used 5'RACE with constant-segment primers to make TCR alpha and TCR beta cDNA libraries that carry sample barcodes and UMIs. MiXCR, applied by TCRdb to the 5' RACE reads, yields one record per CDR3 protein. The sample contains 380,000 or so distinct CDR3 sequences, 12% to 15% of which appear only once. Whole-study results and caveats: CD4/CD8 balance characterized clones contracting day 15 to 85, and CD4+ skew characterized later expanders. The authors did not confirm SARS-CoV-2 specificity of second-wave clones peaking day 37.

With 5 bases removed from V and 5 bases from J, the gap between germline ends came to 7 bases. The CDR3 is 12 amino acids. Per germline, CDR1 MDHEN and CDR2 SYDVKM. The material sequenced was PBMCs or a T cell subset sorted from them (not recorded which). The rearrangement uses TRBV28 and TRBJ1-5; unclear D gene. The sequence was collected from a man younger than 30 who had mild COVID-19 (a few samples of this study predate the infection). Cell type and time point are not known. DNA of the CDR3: TGTGCCAGCAGTCCTTGGGATCAGCCCCAGCATTTT. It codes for CASSPWDQPQHF.